This TCR beta chain was retrieved from a study of Graves' ophthalmopathy and Graves' hyperthyroidism. RNA transcripts provided the template for amplifying TCR beta CDR3 regions. The first round was an RT-PCR with HTBI primers, and the second round was a multiplex PCR. TCRdb reanalysed the multiplex PCR reads using MiXCR and keeps one entry per CDR3 protein. This sample has around 670,000 distinct CDR3 sequences, with 35% to 50% found just once. Concerning this clonotype itself: A much larger clone is a single base away; this may be a read error.

Germline assignment: CDR1 SEHNR and CDR2 FQNEAQ (reference sequence). The V end was cut by 2 bases, the J end by 12 bases, with 14 bases between. CDR3 length: 12 residues. The TCR sequence derives from an adult man with Graves' ophthalmopathy. The chain has TRBV7-9 and TRBJ2-7, with D possibly matching TRBD2 (5 bases). The sample was peripheral blood. CDR3 amino acids: CASSLFGEGRYF. CDR3 DNA: TGTGCCAGCAGCTTATTCGGGGAAGGGCGGTACTTC.